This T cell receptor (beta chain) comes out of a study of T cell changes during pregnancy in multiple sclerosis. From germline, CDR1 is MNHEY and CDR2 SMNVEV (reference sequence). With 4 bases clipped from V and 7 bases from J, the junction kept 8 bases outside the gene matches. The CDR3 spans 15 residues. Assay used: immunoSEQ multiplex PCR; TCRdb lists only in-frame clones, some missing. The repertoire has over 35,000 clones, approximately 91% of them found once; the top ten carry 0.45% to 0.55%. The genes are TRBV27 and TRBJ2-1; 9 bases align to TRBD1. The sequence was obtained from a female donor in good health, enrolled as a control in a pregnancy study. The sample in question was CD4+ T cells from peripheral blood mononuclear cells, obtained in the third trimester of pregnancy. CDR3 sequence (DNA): TGTGCCAGCAGTTCCCCTCGACAGGGGGGGAATGAGCAGTTCTTC. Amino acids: CASSSPRQGGNEQFF.